This T cell receptor (delta chain) was captured by sequencing in a study of γδ T cells in repeated Plasmodium falciparum infection. Both TRG and TRD chains were sequenced from each sorted sample. TCRdb reran clone calling via CATT on the multiplex PCR reads. Here the sample spans 85,000 to 90,000 delta-chain clones, 1.4% being singletons. This clone was seen ten or more times. A much larger clone lies one base from this, so it may be a read error. The sample contains more than one DNA sequence encoding this CDR3. Vgamma9/Vdelta2+ and Vdelta2-negative gammadelta T cells were flow-sorted from PBMC for bulk sequencing. This CDR3 spans 14 amino acids. CDR1 GEAIGNYY and CDR2 EKD come from the germline V gene.

Sequences were obtained from gamma-delta T cells from blood. This clonotype originated in a pool of human donors (malaria-infected and uninfected, not separated). V gene TRDV2 combines with J gene TRDJ2, with D unclear. CDR3 in DNA: TGTGCCTGTGACCATTTAGCTTTGACAGCACAACTCTTCTTC. It is translated as CACDHLALTAQLFF.